The TCR beta chain under discussion was sequenced for a study of cytomegalovirus exposure and HLA in healthy donors. The study, taken as a whole, reports: Later analysis identified about 17,000 TCR beta sequences associated with HLA alleles, using a false discovery rate threshold of 0.05. TCR beta sequences reportedly predicted the HLA-A and HLA-B alleles of most subjects accurately.

The CDR3 contains 15 residues. Germline lookup yields CDR1 SGHNT and CDR2 YYREEE (reference sequence). V lost 3 bases to trimming and J lost 6 bases; unmatched junction nucleotides: 6. As to this clone: Its antigen is currently unknown.

It was with 60 Vbeta and 13 Jbeta primers that the PCR ran. Method: immunoSEQ multiplex PCR; TCRdb's copy keeps in-frame clones and lacks some. The sample data list 55,000 to 85,000 clones. Sequenced sample: PBMCs. The chain recombines TRBV5-4 with TRBJ2-5, with 12 bases aligning to TRBD2. This TCR was sampled from a female donor in good health and CMV-seropositive. The CDR3: CASSSPSGGAQTQYF. The CDR3 bases are TGTGCCAGCAGCTCCCCTAGCGGGGGGGCCCAGACCCAGTACTTC.